This is a list of T cell receptor beta chains from one sample in a study of PD-1 blockade in classical Hodgkin lymphoma. The repertoire was sequenced with immunoSEQ multiplex PCR; TCRdb's copy has only in-frame clones and lacks some. The data contain tens of thousands of clones, 85% to 95% of them singletons. This sample comprised peripheral blood mononuclear cells (PBMCs), obtained at baseline. The receptors come from a human donor with classical Hodgkin lymphoma. The CDR3 runs from the conserved cysteine through the conserved F or W. The order of the fields is V gene, D gene, clone size, J gene, CDR3 protein, CDR3 DNA. The D gene is left open where the match is weak. Part of the rows lack a size; the others show once, few, many or a class for expanded clones.

v_call: TRBV29-1
d_call: TRBD1
clone_size: -
j_call: TRBJ2-7
cdr3_aa: CSVEDRGTYEQYF
cdr3_nt: TGCAGCGTTGAGGACAGGGGGACCTACGAGCAGTACTTC

v_call: TRBV27
d_call: -
clone_size: few
j_call: TRBJ1-2
cdr3_aa: CASSLSTVSDGYTF
cdr3_nt: TGTGCCAGCAGTTTATCCACAGTGTCTGATGGCTACACCTTC

v_call: TRBV6-1
d_call: -
clone_size: -
j_call: TRBJ1-4
cdr3_aa: CASSEAGPANEKLFF
cdr3_nt: TGTGCCAGCAGTGAAGCTGGACCAGCTAATGAAAAACTGTTTTTT

v_call: TRBV27
d_call: -
clone_size: once
j_call: TRBJ1-1
cdr3_aa: CASSFLGWGTEAFF
cdr3_nt: TGTGCCAGCAGTTTTCTGGGGTGGGGCACTGAAGCTTTCTTT

v_call: TRBV7-8
d_call: TRBD1
clone_size: -
j_call: TRBJ2-4
cdr3_aa: CASSFYGTGGRNLYF
cdr3_nt: TGTGCCAGCAGCTTCTACGGGACAGGAGGTCGGAATCTGTACTTC

v_call: TRBV6-5
d_call: -
clone_size: -
j_call: TRBJ1-2
cdr3_aa: CASSYGVGSPNYGYTF
cdr3_nt: TGTGCCAGCAGTTACGGGGTAGGGAGTCCCAACTATGGCTACACCTTC

v_call: TRBV9
d_call: -
clone_size: -
j_call: TRBJ2-2
cdr3_aa: CASSVVPRFDRTGELFF
cdr3_nt: TGTGCCAGCAGCGTAGTCCCCCGGTTTGATAGGACCGGGGAGCTGTTTTTT

v_call: TRBV19
d_call: -
clone_size: once
j_call: TRBJ2-1
cdr3_aa: CASSMEEIEYNEQFF
cdr3_nt: TGTGCCAGTAGTATGGAGGAGATTGAGTACAATGAGCAGTTCTTC

v_call: TRBV9
d_call: TRBD1
clone_size: -
j_call: TRBJ1-2
cdr3_aa: CASSVAQGAGYGYTF
cdr3_nt: TGTGCCAGCAGCGTAGCGCAGGGGGCTGGCTATGGCTACACCTTC

v_call: TRBV6-4
d_call: -
clone_size: -
j_call: TRBJ2-3
cdr3_aa: CASSTDTDTDTQYF
cdr3_nt: TGTGCCAGCAGTACGGACACCGACACAGATACGCAGTATTTT

v_call: TRBV6-5
d_call: TRBD1
clone_size: -
j_call: TRBJ1-1
cdr3_aa: CASSYGGQVDTEAFF
cdr3_nt: TGTGCCAGCAGTTACGGGGGACAGGTGGACACTGAAGCTTTCTTT

v_call: TRBV7-9
d_call: -
clone_size: once
j_call: TRBJ1-1
cdr3_aa: CASSLVDTEAFF
cdr3_nt: TGTGCCAGCAGCTTAGTGGACACTGAAGCTTTCTTT

v_call: TRBV4-1
d_call: TRBD2
clone_size: -
j_call: TRBJ2-1
cdr3_aa: CASSPHSGRQSSYNEQFF
cdr3_nt: TGCGCCAGCAGCCCCCATAGCGGGAGGCAGAGCTCCTACAATGAGCAGTTCTTC

v_call: TRBV5-6
d_call: -
clone_size: -
j_call: TRBJ1-1
cdr3_aa: CASSFWKTNTEAFF
cdr3_nt: TGTGCCAGCAGCTTCTGGAAAACGAACACTGAAGCTTTCTTT

v_call: TRBV4-1
d_call: -
clone_size: -
j_call: TRBJ2-3
cdr3_aa: CASSQLQGATDTQYF
cdr3_nt: TGCGCCAGCAGCCAACTTCAGGGTGCCACAGATACGCAGTATTTT

v_call: TRBV25-1
d_call: TRBD1
clone_size: -
j_call: TRBJ1-4
cdr3_aa: CASSGQGTNEKLFF
cdr3_nt: TGTGCCAGCAGTGGACAGGGGACTAATGAAAAACTGTTTTTT

v_call: TRBV25-1
d_call: TRBD2
clone_size: -
j_call: TRBJ2-3
cdr3_aa: CASSEGGGDTDTQYF
cdr3_nt: TGTGCCAGCAGTGAGGGCGGGGGGGACACAGATACGCAGTATTTT

v_call: TRBV19
d_call: TRBD1
clone_size: -
j_call: TRBJ1-2
cdr3_aa: CASSIGPPGQGINYGYTF
cdr3_nt: TGTGCCAGTAGTATAGGCCCCCCGGGACAGGGGATCAACTATGGCTACACCTTC

v_call: TRBV7-8
d_call: -
clone_size: once
j_call: TRBJ1-2
cdr3_aa: CASSLFYGYTF
cdr3_nt: TGTGCCAGCAGCTTATTCTATGGCTACACCTTC

v_call: TRBV11-2
d_call: TRBD1
clone_size: -
j_call: TRBJ2-1
cdr3_aa: CASSPTGGKSYNEQFF
cdr3_nt: TGTGCCAGCAGCCCGACAGGGGGAAAATCCTACAATGAGCAGTTCTTC

v_call: TRBV27
d_call: -
clone_size: -
j_call: TRBJ2-7
cdr3_aa: CASSPSPGGVSYEQYF
cdr3_nt: TGTGCCAGCAGTCCCTCTCCAGGGGGGGTTTCCTACGAGCAGTACTTC

v_call: TRBV6-1
d_call: -
clone_size: -
j_call: TRBJ1-5
cdr3_aa: CASSEVYGPTNQPQHF
cdr3_nt: TGTGCCAGCAGTGAAGTTTATGGCCCCACTAATCAGCCCCAGCATTTT

v_call: TRBV5-1
d_call: -
clone_size: -
j_call: TRBJ1-5
cdr3_aa: CASSRTGSQPQHF
cdr3_nt: TGCGCCAGCAGCAGAACAGGGTCTCAGCCCCAGCATTTT

v_call: TRBV27
d_call: -
clone_size: -
j_call: TRBJ1-6
cdr3_aa: CASSLYGPRDSPLHF
cdr3_nt: TGTGCCAGCAGTTTATATGGTCCTCGGGATTCACCCCTCCACTTT

v_call: TRBV7-3
d_call: -
clone_size: -
j_call: TRBJ1-4
cdr3_aa: CASSLLPGSNEKLFF
cdr3_nt: TGTGCCAGCAGCTTACTCCCAGGGTCTAACGAAAAACTGTTTTTT

v_call: TRBV5-4
d_call: -
clone_size: -
j_call: TRBJ2-1
cdr3_aa: CASSLDWVDNEQFF
cdr3_nt: TGTGCCAGCAGCTTGGACTGGGTAGACAATGAGCAGTTCTTC

v_call: TRBV23-1
d_call: TRBD1
clone_size: -
j_call: TRBJ1-3
cdr3_aa: CASSQSRDRERAAAGNTIYF
cdr3_nt: TGCGCCAGCAGTCAATCGCGGGACAGGGAAAGGGCAGCGGCTGGAAACACCATATATTTT

v_call: TRBV5-6
d_call: TRBD1
clone_size: -
j_call: TRBJ2-7
cdr3_aa: CASSVDSGTGYNEQYF
cdr3_nt: TGTGCCAGCAGCGTCGACTCCGGGACAGGGTACAACGAGCAGTACTTC

v_call: TRBV7-2
d_call: TRBD2
clone_size: once
j_call: TRBJ2-7
cdr3_aa: CASSFALPDGAGGSYEQYF
cdr3_nt: TGTGCCAGCAGCTTCGCGTTACCCGATGGGGCGGGAGGGTCCTACGAGCAGTACTTC

v_call: TRBV2
d_call: -
clone_size: -
j_call: TRBJ1-2
cdr3_aa: CASSEAPRDIYGYTF
cdr3_nt: TGTGCCAGCAGTGAAGCACCGAGGGACATCTATGGCTACACCTTC

v_call: TRBV9
d_call: -
clone_size: -
j_call: TRBJ2-5
cdr3_aa: CASSVGGSVETQYF
cdr3_nt: TGTGCCAGCAGCGTAGGGGGTAGCGTGGAGACCCAGTACTTC

v_call: TRBV27
d_call: TRBD2
clone_size: -
j_call: TRBJ2-3
cdr3_aa: CASSLSIELAGPDTQYF
cdr3_nt: TGTGCCAGCAGTTTATCGATAGAACTAGCGGGTCCAGATACGCAGTATTTT

v_call: TRBV6-5
d_call: -
clone_size: -
j_call: TRBJ1-4
cdr3_aa: CASSYLPSSEKLFF
cdr3_nt: TGTGCCAGCAGTTACCTCCCAAGTTCTGAAAAACTGTTTTTT

v_call: TRBV5-6
d_call: -
clone_size: -
j_call: TRBJ1-2
cdr3_aa: CASSLGDGYYGYTF
cdr3_nt: TGTGCCAGCAGCTTGGGCGACGGGTACTATGGCTACACCTTC

v_call: TRBV19
d_call: TRBD1
clone_size: -
j_call: TRBJ1-6
cdr3_aa: CASSRDSRDSPLHF
cdr3_nt: TGTGCCAGTAGCCGGGACAGTAGGGATTCACCCCTCCACTTT